The sequence of this T cell receptor beta chain was determined in a study of cytomegalovirus exposure and HLA in healthy donors (dated by TCRdb to the late 2010s). About the investigation overall: The 500 to 700 repertoires of the first cohort and the 110 or so validation repertoires were produced on the same platform, according to a later analysis. The study was designed to test whether signatures of past pathogen exposure could be identified by cataloging public T cell receptors. In addition to the first cohort of about 650 subjects, a separate validation cohort of 100 to 150 different subjects was used. To predict cytomegalovirus infection status, the study combined high-throughput TCR immunosequencing, statistical association of individual TCRs with disease status, and machine learning. On the study overall, not on this receptor specifically: The study listed 164 TCR beta chains as associated with cytomegalovirus. Most TCR sequences were observed very rarely across donors, whereas some public TCRs were present in many individuals. The authors suggested that the approach could potentially be generalized to other disease states and immunological phenotypes. In vitro tests confirmed that a few of the cytomegalovirus-associated TCR beta chains recognize cytomegalovirus antigens. A later analysis lacked HLA typing for the validation cohort, so it scored co-occurrence in that cohort across all 120 or so repertoires. Cytomegalovirus status was reported to be diagnosed by the classifier with high specificity and sensitivity in both the original and validation cohorts. Of the cluster scores, 90% to 95% were above 0 in a later analysis, which found that TCRs clustered in the first cohort also tended to co-occur in the roughly 130 validation repertoires.

The donors belonged to the validation cohort of over a hundred subjects, which was separate from the approximately 700-subject first cohort. On this clone itself: This receptor's antigen is unknown. Per-base qualities were not stored, and no clone one base away is much larger.

Taken from cysteine to phenylalanine, the CDR3 has 16 residues. The kept DNA is CDR3 alone, 48 bases in frame from the first base. From a lookup of the germline V gene (reference sequence), CDR1 and CDR2 are MNHEY and SMNVEV. Trimming accounts for 6 bases at V and 5 bases at J, while the number of junction bases matched to no gene is 14. To prepare the library, the immunoSEQ multiplex PCR assay was applied. The paper's data handling went like this. A statistical classification framework was built to diagnose cytomegalovirus status from the catalog of TCR beta chain sequences. TCRdb mirrors the immuneACCESS table, restricted to in-frame sequences. Some clones are absent from its copies; in checked studies, under half trace to an unresolved V gene, and the reason for the others is unknown. V and J calls and clone size come straight from that table; D and trimming were deduced from the DNA. This sample comprises about 120,000 clones, roughly nine tenths of them detected only once. Of the sample, around 1.3% is held by the ten largest clones.

The material sequenced was PBMCs. Recombination linked TRBV27 to TRBJ2-5; TRBD1 matches 8 bases in the middle. The receptor was isolated from a woman younger than 35 in good health and CMV-seronegative. The nucleotide sequence is given as TGTGCCAGCAGGCGCATGGTGCGCAGGGGGCTTGAGACCCAGTACTTC. It translates as CASRRMVRRGLETQYF.